These 11 T cell receptor beta chains were all obtained from the same sample, sequenced in a study of identical twins (TCRdb year 2016). Receptors were amplified or captured by 5' RACE. The data were produced on an Illumina HiSeq 2000. TCRdb reprocessed the public reads (quality trimming at Q25 with fastp, clone calling with MiXCR) and kept in-frame beta chains. Duplicate CDR3 protein sequences are folded into a single record with the most common DNA and genes. Across this sample there are approximately 260,000 distinct CDR3 sequences, with over 13% seen only once. The ten largest clones capture approximately 8.2% of the sample. Sequencing was done on a sample of memory (CD45RO+) T cells sorted from blood. The intended sense of this specimen's cell subset or site label: CD45RO+ enriched T cells. These receptor sequences come from a young woman in good health.

This clonotype occurred a few times. The chain has TRBV5-6 and TRBJ2-3; 10 bases match TRBD2. V lost 3 bases to trimming and J lost 3 bases; unmatched junction nucleotides: 7. Germline CDR1 SGHDT, CDR2 YYEEEE. CDR3 length: 16 amino acids. The CDR3, as DNA: TGTGCCAGCAGCTCTAGGACTAGCGGAGAAACAGATACGCAGTATTTT. Protein: CASSSRTSGETDTQYF.

The chain employs TRBV5-1 and TRBJ1-2; TRBD1 agrees at 7 bases. Trimming cost V 4 bases and J 4 bases; bases outside gene matches: 7. The germline V gene has CDR1 SGHRS and CDR2 YFSETQ. The CDR3 covers 14 residues. This CDR3 reads CASSPLQGPYGYTF. The CDR3 DNA reads as TGCGCCAGCAGCCCTCTACAGGGGCCCTATGGCTACACCTTC.

Written as DNA, the CDR3 is TGTGCCTGCCACGGGACAACCTTACGCGTGCAGTACTTC. Translated, it gives CACHGTTLRVQYF. J is TRBJ2-7 and V is TRBV30; D is perhaps TRBD1 (6 bases). V was clipped by 6 bases and J by 9 bases, with 21 bases between them. Germline CDR1 is GTSNPN and CDR2 is SVGIG (reference sequence). This CDR3 has 13 residues.

This sequence joins TRBV9 and TRBJ1-6; D possibly corresponds to TRBD1 (6 bases). The CDR3 consists of 15 residues. Germline loops: CDR1 SGDLS, CDR2 YYNGEE. The V and J ends lost 3 bases and 8 bases respectively, with 15 bases between them. The CDR3 reads CASSAGTKDDSPLHF. CDR3 coding DNA: TGTGCCAGCAGCGCCGGGACAAAAGACGATTCACCCCTCCACTTT.

There are a few counts of this clonotype. The chain is built from TRBV7-9 and TRBJ2-3; no firm D call. Germline CDR1 reads SEHNR; CDR2 reads FQNEAQ (reference sequence). V gave up 4 bases and J gave up 5 bases, with 7 bases separating them. CDR3 length: 12 residues. The CDR3 spells CASSSPVDTQYF. CDR3 DNA: TGTGCCAGCAGCTCCCCCGTAGATACGCAGTATTTT.

The chain uses TRBV3-1 and TRBJ2-6; 11 nucleotides align to TRBD2. After removal of 10 bases from V and 0 bases from J, the junction contained 8 bases not matched to a gene. The CDR3 is 17 amino acids. From germline, CDR1 is LGHDT and CDR2 YNNKEL (reference sequence). The CDR3 sequence is CATCTSGGLSGANVLTF. The CDR3 nucleotides read TGTGCCACCTGTACTAGCGGGGGACTCTCTGGGGCCAACGTCCTGACTTTC.

CDR3 coding DNA: TGCGCCAGCAGCTTGGGCCCAGAAGGAAACTATGGCTACACCTTC. This translates into CASSLGPEGNYGYTF. The chain is built from TRBV5-1 and TRBJ1-2; D not resolved. Trimming pared 0 bases from V and 2 bases from J, leaving 11 bases between. The V gene's germline CDR1 is SGHRS and CDR2 YFSETQ. This CDR3 is built from 15 residues.

As DNA, the CDR3 is TGTGCCATCAGTGAGGGACAGGGGAAGCAGCCCCAGCATTTT. This sequence encodes CAISEGQGKQPQHF. The chain joins TRBV10-3 to TRBJ1-5, with 9 bases aligning to TRBD1. With 2 bases clipped from V and 7 bases from J, the junction kept 3 bases outside the gene matches. The V gene's germline CDR1 is ENHRY and CDR2 SYGVKD. This CDR3 contains 14 residues.

This clonotype has a handful of counts. This sequence joins TRBV12-3 or TRBV12-4 and TRBJ2-1; 7 bases align to TRBD2. V shed 3 bases and J 12 bases; nucleotides not matched to a gene: 5. CDR3 length: 12 amino acids. The CDR3 sequence: CASSLTSFGQFF. CDR3 nucleotide sequence: TGTGCCAGCAGTTTGACTAGCTTCGGGCAGTTCTTC.

This clonotype was counted only a few times. The genes are TRBV6-1 and TRBJ2-7, with TRBD2 identical over 7 bases. V shed 9 bases, J shed 3 bases, and the junction held 8 bases outside the gene matches. CDR1 and CDR2 from the germline V gene are MNHNS and SASEGT. This CDR3 spans 13 amino acids. In DNA form, the CDR3 reads TGTGCCAGAGGGGCTAGCGGCTACTACGAGCAGTACTTC. It yields the protein CARGASGYYEQYF.

The genes are TRBV4-3 and TRBJ1-2; D remains unclear. The CDR3 runs to 14 residues. The germline gives CDR1 LGHNA, CDR2 YSLEER. The V gene lost 0 bases and the J gene lost 3 bases, with 8 bases spanning the gap. CDR3 protein: CASSQEIWDYGYTF. The CDR3 DNA follows: TGCGCCAGCAGCCAAGAGATTTGGGACTATGGCTACACCTTC.